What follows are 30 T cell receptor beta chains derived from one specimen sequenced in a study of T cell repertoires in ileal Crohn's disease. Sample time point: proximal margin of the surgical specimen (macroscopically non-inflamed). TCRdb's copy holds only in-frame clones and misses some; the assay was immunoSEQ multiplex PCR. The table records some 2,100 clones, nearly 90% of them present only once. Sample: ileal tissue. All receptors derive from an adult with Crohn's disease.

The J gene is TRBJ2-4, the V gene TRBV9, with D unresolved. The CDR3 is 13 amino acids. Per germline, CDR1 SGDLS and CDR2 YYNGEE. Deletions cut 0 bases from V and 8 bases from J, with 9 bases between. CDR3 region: CASSVDPGYIQYF. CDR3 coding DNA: TGTGCCAGCAGCGTAGACCCGGGTTACATTCAGTACTTC.

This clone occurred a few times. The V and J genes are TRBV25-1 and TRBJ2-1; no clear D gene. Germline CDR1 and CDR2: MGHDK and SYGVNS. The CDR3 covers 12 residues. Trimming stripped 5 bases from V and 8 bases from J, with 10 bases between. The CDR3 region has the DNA TGTGCCAGCAGTTGGACCTTTTATGAGCAGTTCTTC. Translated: CASSWTFYEQFF.

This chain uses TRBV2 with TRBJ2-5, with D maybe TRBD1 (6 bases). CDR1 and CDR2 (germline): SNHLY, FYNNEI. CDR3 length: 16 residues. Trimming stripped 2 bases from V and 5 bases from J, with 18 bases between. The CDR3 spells CASSESRQGLRETQYF. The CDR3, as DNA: TGTGCCAGCAGTGAATCCCGCCAGGGGCTCCGGGAGACCCAGTACTTC.

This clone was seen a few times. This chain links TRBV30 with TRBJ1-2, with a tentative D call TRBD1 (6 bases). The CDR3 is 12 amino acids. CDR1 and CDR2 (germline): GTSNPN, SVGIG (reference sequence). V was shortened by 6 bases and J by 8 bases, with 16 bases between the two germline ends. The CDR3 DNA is TGTGCCTGTCTGGAAGGACAGCGGGGCTACACCTTC. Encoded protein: CACLEGQRGYTF. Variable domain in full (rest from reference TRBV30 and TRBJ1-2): SQTIHQWPATLVQPVGSPLSLECTVEGTSNPNLYWYRQAAGRGLQLLFYSVGIGQISSEVPQNLSASRPQDRQFILSSKKLLLSDSGFYLCACLEGQRGYTFGSGTRLTVV.

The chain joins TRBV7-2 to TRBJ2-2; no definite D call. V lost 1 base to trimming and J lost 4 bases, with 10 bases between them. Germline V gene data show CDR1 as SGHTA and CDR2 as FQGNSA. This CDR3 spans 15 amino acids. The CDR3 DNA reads TGTGCCAGCAGCTTAGTCCAAATGAGCACCGGGGAGCTGTTTTTT. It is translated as CASSLVQMSTGELFF.

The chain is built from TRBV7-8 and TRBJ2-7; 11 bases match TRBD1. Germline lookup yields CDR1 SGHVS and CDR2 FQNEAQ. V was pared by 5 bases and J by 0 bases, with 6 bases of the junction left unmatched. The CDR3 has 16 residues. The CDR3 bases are TGTGCCAGCAGCGCATTAGGGACAGGGGGCTCCTACGAGCAGTACTTC. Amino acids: CASSALGTGGSYEQYF.

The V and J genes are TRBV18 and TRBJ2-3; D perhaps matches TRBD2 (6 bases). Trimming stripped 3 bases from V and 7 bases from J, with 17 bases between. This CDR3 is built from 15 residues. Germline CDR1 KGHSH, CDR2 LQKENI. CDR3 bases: TGTGCCAGCTCACCCACCGGGAGCACCCTTAATACGCAGTATTTT. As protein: CASSPTGSTLNTQYF.

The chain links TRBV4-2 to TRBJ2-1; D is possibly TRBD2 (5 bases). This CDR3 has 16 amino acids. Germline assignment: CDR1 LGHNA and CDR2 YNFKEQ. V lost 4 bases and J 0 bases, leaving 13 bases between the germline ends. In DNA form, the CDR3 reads TGTGCCAGCAGCCCTCTAGCTAGCACCTCCTACAATGAGCAGTTCTTC. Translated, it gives CASSPLASTSYNEQFF.

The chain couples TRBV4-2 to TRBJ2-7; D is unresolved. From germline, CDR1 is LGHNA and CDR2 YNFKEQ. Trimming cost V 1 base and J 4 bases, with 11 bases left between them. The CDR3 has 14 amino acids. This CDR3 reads CASSQVVGGYEQYF. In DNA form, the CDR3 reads TGTGCCAGCAGCCAAGTAGTGGGCGGTTACGAGCAGTACTTC.

CDR3 nucleotides: TGTGCCAGCAGCTTAGTTGCGGGACAGGGGGTGGCTGAAGCTTTCTTT. It codes for CASSLVAGQGVAEAFF. This chain joins TRBV5-6 and TRBJ1-1, with 11 bases fitting TRBD1. This CDR3 contains 16 residues. The V gene's germline CDR1 is SGHDT and CDR2 YYEEEE. Germline trimming cut 2 bases from V and 6 bases from J; bases unmatched to any gene: 9.

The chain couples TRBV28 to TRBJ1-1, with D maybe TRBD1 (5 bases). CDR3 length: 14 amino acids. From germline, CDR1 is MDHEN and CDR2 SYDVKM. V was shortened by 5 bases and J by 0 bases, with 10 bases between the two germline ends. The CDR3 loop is CASSPTGLNTEAFF. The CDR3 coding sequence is TGTGCCAGCAGTCCAACAGGCTTGAACACTGAAGCTTTCTTT.

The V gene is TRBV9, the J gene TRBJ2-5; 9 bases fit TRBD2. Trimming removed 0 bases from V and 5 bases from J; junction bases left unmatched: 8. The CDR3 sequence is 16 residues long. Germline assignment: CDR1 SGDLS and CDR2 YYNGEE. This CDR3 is CASSVDVAGVGETQYF. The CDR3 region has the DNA TGTGCCAGCAGCGTAGATGTAGCGGGAGTGGGTGAGACCCAGTACTTC.

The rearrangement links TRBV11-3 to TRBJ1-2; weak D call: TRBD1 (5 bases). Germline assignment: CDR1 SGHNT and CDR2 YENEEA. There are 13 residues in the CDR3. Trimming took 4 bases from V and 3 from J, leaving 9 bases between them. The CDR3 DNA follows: TGTGCCAGCAGCTCTGGGGGGGACTATGGCTACACCTTC. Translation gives CASSSGGDYGYTF.

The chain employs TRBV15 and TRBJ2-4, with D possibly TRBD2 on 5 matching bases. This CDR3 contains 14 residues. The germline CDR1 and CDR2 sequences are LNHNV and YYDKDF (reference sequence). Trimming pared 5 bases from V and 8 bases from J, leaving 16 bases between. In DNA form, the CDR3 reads TGTGCCACCAGCGGCGGCAAAAGGGAGCACATTCAGTACTTC. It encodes CATSGGKREHIQYF.

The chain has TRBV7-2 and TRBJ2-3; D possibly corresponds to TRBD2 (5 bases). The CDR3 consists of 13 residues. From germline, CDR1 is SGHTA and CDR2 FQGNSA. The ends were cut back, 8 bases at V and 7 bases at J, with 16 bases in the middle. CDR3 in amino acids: CASRMGGSYTQYF. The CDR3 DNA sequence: TGTGCCAGCCGAATGGGCGGGTCGTATACGCAGTATTTT.

The CDR3 region is CASSFGQITDTQYF. The CDR3 DNA sequence: TGCGCCAGCAGCTTTGGACAGATCACAGATACGCAGTATTTT. This chain uses TRBV5-1 with TRBJ2-3; D is perhaps TRBD1 (6 bases). The CDR3 has 14 residues. The germline V and J ends were trimmed by 2 bases and 2 bases, with 9 bases remaining between them. CDR1 SGHRS and CDR2 YFSETQ come from the germline V gene.

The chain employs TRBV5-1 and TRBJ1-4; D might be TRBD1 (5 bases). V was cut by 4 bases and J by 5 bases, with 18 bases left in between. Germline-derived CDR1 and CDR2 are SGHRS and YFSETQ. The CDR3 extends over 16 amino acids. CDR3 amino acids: CASSPFWGGGNEKLFF. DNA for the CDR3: TGCGCCAGCAGCCCCTTTTGGGGCGGAGGGAATGAAAAACTGTTTTTT. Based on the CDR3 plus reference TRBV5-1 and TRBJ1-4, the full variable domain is KAGVTQTPRYLIKTRGQQVTLSCSPISGHRSVSWYQQTPGQGLQFLFEYFSETQRNKGNFPGRFSGRQFSNSRSEMNVSTLELGDSALYLCASSPFWGGGNEKLFFGSGTQLSVL.

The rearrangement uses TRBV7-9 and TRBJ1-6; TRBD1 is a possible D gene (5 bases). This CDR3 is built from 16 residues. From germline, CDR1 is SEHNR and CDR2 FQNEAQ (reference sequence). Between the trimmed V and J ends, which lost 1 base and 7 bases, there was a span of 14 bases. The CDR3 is CASSLGPGLENSPLHF. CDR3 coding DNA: TGTGCCAGCAGCTTAGGACCGGGACTAGAGAATTCACCCCTCCACTTT.

This CDR3 reads CAMLSERGTEAFF. The CDR3 nucleotides are TGTGCCATGCTTTCGGAAAGGGGCACTGAAGCTTTCTTT. The chain joins TRBV10-3 to TRBJ1-1, with a weak D call TRBD1 (5 bases). CDR3 size: 13 residues. V was trimmed by 9 bases and J by 4 bases, leaving 15 bases between them. Germline lookup yields CDR1 ENHRY and CDR2 SYGVKD.

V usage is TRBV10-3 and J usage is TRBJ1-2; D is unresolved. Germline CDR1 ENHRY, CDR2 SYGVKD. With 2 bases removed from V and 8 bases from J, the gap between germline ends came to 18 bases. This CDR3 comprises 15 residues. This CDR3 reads CAISEVGPLGQGYTF. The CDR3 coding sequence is TGTGCCATCAGTGAGGTCGGGCCGCTCGGTCAGGGCTACACCTTC.

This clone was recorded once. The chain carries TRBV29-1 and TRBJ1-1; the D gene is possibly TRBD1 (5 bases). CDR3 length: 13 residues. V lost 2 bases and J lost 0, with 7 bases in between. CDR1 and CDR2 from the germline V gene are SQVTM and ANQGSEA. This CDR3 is CSVEQGMNTEAFF. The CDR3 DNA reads TGCAGCGTTGAACAGGGTATGAACACTGAAGCTTTCTTT.

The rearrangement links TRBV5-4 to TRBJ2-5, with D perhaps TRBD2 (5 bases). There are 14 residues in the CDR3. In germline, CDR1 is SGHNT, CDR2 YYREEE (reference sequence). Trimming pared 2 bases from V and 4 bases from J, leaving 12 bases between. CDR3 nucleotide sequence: TGTGCCAGCAGCTTTCGAGGGAGCGGAGAGACCCAGTACTTC. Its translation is CASSFRGSGETQYF.

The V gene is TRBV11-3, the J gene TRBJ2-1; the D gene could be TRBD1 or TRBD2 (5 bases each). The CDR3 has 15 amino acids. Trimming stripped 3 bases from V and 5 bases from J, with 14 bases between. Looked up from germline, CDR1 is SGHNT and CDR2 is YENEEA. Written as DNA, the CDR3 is TGTGCCAGCAGCTTGGCCGGGACCACAAACAATGAGCAGTTCTTC. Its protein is CASSLAGTTNNEQFF.

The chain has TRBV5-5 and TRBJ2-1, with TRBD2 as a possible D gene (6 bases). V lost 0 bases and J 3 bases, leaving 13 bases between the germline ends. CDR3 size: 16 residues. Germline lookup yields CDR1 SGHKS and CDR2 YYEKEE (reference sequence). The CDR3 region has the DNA TGTGCCAGCAGCTTGGATTCGGGAGTTCTCTACAATGAGCAGTTCTTC. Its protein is CASSLDSGVLYNEQFF. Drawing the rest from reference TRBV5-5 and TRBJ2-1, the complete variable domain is DAGVTQSPTHLIKTRGQQVTLRCSPISGHKSVSWYQQVLGQGPQFIFQYYEKEERGRGNFPDRFSARQFPNYSSELNVNALLLGDSALYLCASSLDSGVLYNEQFFGPGTRLTVL.

The CDR3: CASRSQGGQPQHF. CDR3 DNA sequence: TGTGCCAGCAGGTCACAGGGGGGTCAGCCCCAGCATTTT. J is TRBJ1-5 and V is TRBV6-5; 8 bases are a match to TRBD1. This CDR3 comprises 13 residues. Trimming cost V 6 bases and J 6 bases; bases outside gene matches: 4. Germline CDR1 and CDR2: MNHEY and SVGAGI.

The CDR3 DNA sequence: TGTGCCAGTAGTCCCTCCGGTTCCCGACAGTACGAGCAGTACTTC. Translated: CASSPSGSRQYEQYF. The V gene is TRBV19, the J gene TRBJ2-7, with a possible D match to TRBD1 (5 bases). Germline loops: CDR1 LNHDA, CDR2 SQIVND (reference sequence). V gave up 5 bases and J gave up 4 bases, with 18 bases separating them. This CDR3 is built from 15 residues. Using reference TRBV19 and TRBJ2-7 for the parts outside the CDR3, the full variable domain is DGGITQSPKYLFRKEGQNVTLSCEQNLNHDAMYWYRQDPGQGLRLIYYSQIVNDFQKGDIAEGYSVSREKKESFPLTVTSAQKNPTAFYLCASSPSGSRQYEQYFGPGTRLTVT.

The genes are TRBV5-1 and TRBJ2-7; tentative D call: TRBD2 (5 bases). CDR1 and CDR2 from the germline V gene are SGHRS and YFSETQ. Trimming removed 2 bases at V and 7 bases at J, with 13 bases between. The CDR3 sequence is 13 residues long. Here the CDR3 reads CASSLALAGEQYF. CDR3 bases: TGCGCCAGCAGCTTAGCACTGGCGGGTGAGCAGTACTTC.

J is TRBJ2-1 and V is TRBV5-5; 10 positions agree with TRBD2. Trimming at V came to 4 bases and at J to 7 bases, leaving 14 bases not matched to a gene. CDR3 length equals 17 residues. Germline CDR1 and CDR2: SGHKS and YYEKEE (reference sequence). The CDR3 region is CASSRTSGPPQKNEQFF. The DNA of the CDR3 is TGTGCCAGCAGCCGGACTAGCGGCCCGCCACAAAAAAATGAGCAGTTCTTC.

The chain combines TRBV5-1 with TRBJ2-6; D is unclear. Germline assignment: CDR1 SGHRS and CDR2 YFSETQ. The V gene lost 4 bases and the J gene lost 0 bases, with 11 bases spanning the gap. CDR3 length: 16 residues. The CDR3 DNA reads TGCGCCAGCAGCACTGGGATAAGCTCTGGGGCCAACGTCCTGACTTTC. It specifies CASSTGISSGANVLTF.

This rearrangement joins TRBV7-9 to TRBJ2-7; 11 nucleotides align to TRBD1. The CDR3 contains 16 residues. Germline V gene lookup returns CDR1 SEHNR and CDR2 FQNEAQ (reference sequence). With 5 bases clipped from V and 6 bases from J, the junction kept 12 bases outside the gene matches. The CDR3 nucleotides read TGTGCCAGCAGCATTAACGCCGGGACAGGGGGAGGCGAGCAGTACTTC. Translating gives CASSINAGTGGGEQYF.